The source of this T cell receptor beta chain is a study of OX40 agonist ivuxolimab in advanced cancers. General study points: Among the lowest levels of clonal expansion were found in partial responders at 0.1-3.0 mg/kg.

J was trimmed by 2 bases and V by 0 bases; bases with no gene match: 2. CDR1 and CDR2 from the germline V gene are MGHRA and YSYEKL. CDR3 size: 15 residues. Details on this clone: Antigen unknown.

The assay was immunoSEQ multiplex PCR, and TCRdb's table has in-frame clones only and misses some. The sample gives just over 50,000 clones, around 73% of which show up once; around 2% is in the top ten. The source material was CD4+ or CD8+ T cells sorted from blood, sampled in a trial of the OX40 agonist ivuxolimab. This receptor was obtained from an adult with an advanced solid tumor such as melanoma, head and neck, liver or kidney cancer. The chain carries TRBV4-1 and TRBJ1-2; 8 bases agree with TRBD1. CDR3 coding DNA: TGCGCCAGCAGCCAAGACCCAGGGGGCAACTATGGCTACACCTTC. This codes for CASSQDPGGNYGYTF.